Below are 16 T cell receptor beta chains sequenced from a single sample in a study of radiation and T cells in renal cell carcinoma. As for treatment: treatment-naive control, cytoreductive nephrectomy. The table came from immunoSEQ multiplex PCR; TCRdb's copy has only in-frame clones and leaves some out. The table has some 14,000 clones, 57% seen once. Sequencing used tumor tissue, obtained from a patient whose treatment was nephrectomy without radiotherapy. These receptors were taken from a man aged 50-60 years with renal cell carcinoma.

The chain carries TRBV6-5 and TRBJ1-2; 8 nucleotides agree with TRBD1. This CDR3 region has 14 residues. Germline CDR1 and CDR2: MNHEY and SVGAGI. Unmatched junction bases numbered 5, after V lost 4 bases and J lost 4 bases. The CDR3 here is CASSSRTGTYGYTF. Here the CDR3 DNA reads TGTGCCAGCAGTTCTAGGACAGGGACCTATGGCTACACCTTC.

This chain links TRBV7-8 with TRBJ2-1, with D tentatively TRBD1 or TRBD2 (5 bases each). Germline-derived CDR1 and CDR2 are SGHVS and FQNEAQ. V lost 5 bases, J lost 10 bases, and 21 bases lay in between. The CDR3 extends over 15 amino acids. The CDR3 region is CASSPFLWTQGEQFF. DNA for the CDR3: TGTGCCAGCAGCCCGTTCCTCTGGACTCAGGGCGAGCAGTTCTTC.

The chain uses TRBV7-2 and TRBJ1-2; 9 positions agree with TRBD1. Germline V gene lookup returns CDR1 SGHTA and CDR2 FQGNSA. The CDR3 consists of 14 residues. Trimming cost V 2 bases and J 8 bases; bases outside gene matches: 6. The CDR3 reads CASSLLGQGGGYTF. DNA of the CDR3: TGTGCCAGCAGCTTATTGGGACAGGGAGGCGGCTACACCTTC.

This chain links TRBV10-2 with TRBJ2-2; 8 nucleotides match TRBD1. CDR1 and CDR2 from the germline V gene are WSHSY and SAAADI. This CDR3 has 15 amino acids. V lost 7 bases to trimming and J lost 5 bases; unmatched junction nucleotides: 9. CDR3 protein: CASMAGGVWTGELFF. CDR3 nucleotides: TGCGCCAGCATGGCAGGGGGCGTATGGACCGGGGAGCTGTTTTTT.

V is TRBV9 and J is TRBJ1-5; D ambiguous. Germline V gene sequence: CDR1 SGDLS, CDR2 YYNGEE. The CDR3 is 17 amino acids. V was shortened by 4 bases and J by 2 bases, with 19 bases between the two germline ends. CDR3 sequence: CASSPPSGFRRNQPQHF. The CDR3 nucleotides read TGTGCCAGCAGCCCCCCGTCGGGGTTTCGGCGCAATCAGCCCCAGCATTTT.

The chain couples TRBV7-6 to TRBJ2-3, with D possibly being TRBD2 (5 bases). Germline CDR1 and CDR2: SGHVS and FNYEAQ. Trimming pared 4 bases from V and 1 base from J, leaving 15 bases between. The CDR3 loop spans 16 amino acids. CDR3 sequence (DNA): TGTGCCAGCAGCTCAAAATTGAGGGAGCGCACAGATACGCAGTATTTT. This sequence encodes CASSSKLRERTDTQYF.

Comment on this clone: Additional DNA sequences in this sample encode the identical CDR3. The chain is built from TRBV19 and TRBJ2-7; D remains unclear. From germline, CDR1 is LNHDA and CDR2 SQIVND (reference sequence). Trimming removed 0 bases from V and 5 bases from J, with 5 bases in between. This CDR3 has 12 residues. The chain's CDR3 is CASSIDRDEQYF. In DNA form, the CDR3 reads TGTGCCAGTAGTATAGACCGGGACGAGCAGTACTTC.

The J gene is TRBJ2-2, the V gene TRBV15, with 9 bases identical to TRBD1. The CDR3 loop spans 15 amino acids. The germline V gene encodes CDR1 LNHNV and CDR2 YYDKDF (reference sequence). The V and J ends lost 5 bases and 2 bases, in that order; junction bases with no gene match: 3. Here the CDR3 reads CATSWDRANTGELFF. CDR3 DNA sequence: TGTGCCACCAGCTGGGACAGGGCTAACACCGGGGAGCTGTTTTTT.

This clone occurred a few times. This sequence joins TRBV9 and TRBJ2-7, with D possibly matching TRBD1 (6 bases). The CDR3 extends over 17 amino acids. Germline CDR1 and CDR2: SGDLS and YYNGEE. With 2 bases removed from V and 2 bases from J, the gap between germline ends came to 20 bases. CDR3 sequence reads: CASSVSDSFYLTYEQYF. DNA for the CDR3: TGTGCCAGCAGCGTGTCGGACAGCTTCTACCTTACCTACGAGCAGTACTTC. Based on the CDR3 plus reference TRBV9 and TRBJ2-7, the full variable domain is DSGVTQTPKHLITATGQRVTLRCSPRSGDLSVYWYQQSLDQGLQFLIQYYNGEERAKGNILERFSAQQFPDLHSELNLSSLELGDSALYFCASSVSDSFYLTYEQYFGPGTRLTVT.

The chain links TRBV5-1 to TRBJ2-3; no clear D gene. The V gene's germline CDR1 is SGHRS and CDR2 YFSETQ. Trimming removed 0 bases from V and 2 bases from J, with 7 bases in between. The CDR3 runs 14 residues. For the CDR3, the DNA is TGCGCCAGCAGCTTGGTGGCAGTCACAGATACGCAGTATTTT. Its translation is CASSLVAVTDTQYF.

CDR3 protein: CASSVGEAKNIQYF. The CDR3 coding sequence is TGTGCCAGCAGCGTAGGGGAGGCCAAAAACATTCAGTACTTC. The rearrangement uses TRBV9 and TRBJ2-4, with TRBD2 as a possible D gene (5 bases). V lost 0 bases and J lost 1, with 5 bases in between. The germline CDR1 and CDR2 sequences are SGDLS and YYNGEE. This CDR3 contains 14 residues.

Sample share makes this clone medium-sized. This chain uses TRBV6-1 with TRBJ1-5; D may be TRBD1 (5 bases). The CDR3 has 14 amino acids. CDR1 and CDR2 from the germline V gene are MNHNS and SASEGT. V was trimmed by 5 bases and J by 5 bases, leaving 13 bases between them. CDR3 coding DNA: TGTGCCAGCAGTCGTGGCAGGGAGGATCAGCCCCAGCATTTT. Translated, it gives CASSRGREDQPQHF.

In its sample, this clone was seen a few times. The chain couples TRBV5-1 to TRBJ1-2, with 10 nucleotides matching TRBD1. This CDR3 region has 16 residues. The germline V gene has CDR1 SGHRS and CDR2 YFSETQ. After removal of 0 bases from V and 6 bases from J, the junction contained 8 bases not matched to a gene. As DNA, the CDR3 is TGCGCCAGCAGCTTGGCCAACACCGGGACAGGGGATGGCTACACCTTC. As protein: CASSLANTGTGDGYTF. The whole variable domain, filled in from reference TRBV5-1 and TRBJ1-2, reads KAGVTQTPRYLIKTRGQQVTLSCSPISGHRSVSWYQQTPGQGLQFLFEYFSETQRNKGNFPGRFSGRQFSNSRSEMNVSTLELGDSALYLCASSLANTGTGDGYTFGSGTRLTVV.

V gene TRBV19 combines with J gene TRBJ1-5, with 8 bases identical to TRBD1. The CDR3 contains 16 residues. Trimming at V came to 4 bases and at J to 4 bases, leaving 9 bases not matched to a gene. Germline V gives CDR1 LNHDA, CDR2 SQIVND (reference sequence). The CDR3 sequence is CASSTQTGGRNQPQHF. The CDR3 nucleotides read TGTGCCAGTAGTACCCAAACAGGGGGAAGGAATCAGCCCCAGCATTTT.

This clone appeared a few times. This chain links TRBV11-2 with TRBJ1-5, with D hard to call. The V gene lost 0 bases and the J gene lost 6 bases, with 3 bases spanning the gap. The germline CDR1 and CDR2 sequences are SGHAT and FQNNGV. The CDR3 sequence is 12 residues long. CDR3 amino acids: CASSLETQPQHF. The CDR3 region has the DNA TGTGCCAGCAGCTTAGAAACTCAGCCCCAGCATTTT.

J is TRBJ1-1 and V is TRBV6-5; TRBD1 matches 10 bases. The CDR3 loop spans 14 amino acids. J lost 4 bases, V lost 3 bases, and 2 bases had no gene match. Germline V gives CDR1 MNHEY, CDR2 SVGAGI. Written as DNA, the CDR3 is TGTGCCAGCAGTTATGGACAGGGGGGCACTGAAGCTTTCTTT. The encoded protein is CASSYGQGGTEAFF.